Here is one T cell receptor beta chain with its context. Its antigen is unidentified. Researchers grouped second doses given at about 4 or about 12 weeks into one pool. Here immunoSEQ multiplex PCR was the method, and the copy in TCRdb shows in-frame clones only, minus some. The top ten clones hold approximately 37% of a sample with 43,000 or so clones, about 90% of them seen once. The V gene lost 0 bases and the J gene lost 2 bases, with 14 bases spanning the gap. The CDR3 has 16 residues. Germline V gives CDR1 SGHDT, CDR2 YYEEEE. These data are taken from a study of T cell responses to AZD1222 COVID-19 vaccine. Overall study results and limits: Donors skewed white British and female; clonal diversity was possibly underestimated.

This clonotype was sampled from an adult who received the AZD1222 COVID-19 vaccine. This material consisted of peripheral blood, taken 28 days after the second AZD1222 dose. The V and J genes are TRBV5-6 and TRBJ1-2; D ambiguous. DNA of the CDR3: TGTGCCAGCAGCTTGGAAGGGTCGGTGGGAAACTATGGCTACACCTTC. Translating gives CASSLEGSVGNYGYTF.